The clone carrying this T cell receptor (beta chain) was picked up one time. From germline, CDR1 is SGDLS and CDR2 YYNGEE. There are 12 residues in the CDR3. Trimming pared 4 bases from V and 6 bases from J, leaving 9 bases between. The record originates from a study of blood T cell repertoires in COVID-19. The wider study: PBMCs, B-cell-depleted T cells, or T cells were the source of the cDNA or gDNA that made up the material.

Clinical history reported by participants formed the basis on which cohorts were assigned. The data were produced by immunoSEQ multiplex PCR, yet TCRdb's version contains in-frame clones alone and is incomplete. Of roughly 500,000 clones listed, approximately 91% are singletons. V is TRBV9 and J is TRBJ2-3, with D perhaps TRBD2 (5 bases). The sequencing input was PBMCs or T cells enriched from blood (not recorded which). The TCR comes from a woman aged 55 to 70 who had recovered from COVID-19. DNA of the CDR3: TGTGCCAGCAGCCAATTAGCGGATACGCAGTATTTT. Its protein is CASSQLADTQYF.